These 6 T cell receptor beta chains were all obtained from the same sample, sequenced in a study of blood T cell repertoires in COVID-19. Using immunoSEQ multiplex PCR, the repertoire was profiled, and TCRdb retains in-frame clones only, with some absent. Here the sample spans over 250,000 clones, around 86% being singletons. The sequencing sample was made of peripheral blood. These receptors came from a human donor in a cohort sampled during active COVID-19.

The chain links TRBV5-1 to TRBJ2-1; 7 bases map to TRBD2. Per the germline V gene, CDR1 is SGHRS and CDR2 is YFSETQ. The CDR3 runs to 15 residues. After removal of 7 bases from V and 0 bases from J, the junction contained 7 bases not matched to a gene. DNA of the CDR3: TGCGCCAGCTCCGTGGGCGGGAGCTCCTACAATGAGCAGTTCTTC. This codes for CASSVGGSSYNEQFF.

The chain has TRBV11-3 and TRBJ2-1; D gene unclear. V was trimmed by 3 bases and J by 4 bases, leaving 4 bases between them. This CDR3 comprises 12 residues. Looked up from germline, CDR1 is SGHNT and CDR2 is YENEEA. CDR3 protein: CASSFRYNEQFF. CDR3 nucleotides: TGTGCCAGCAGCTTTCGGTACAATGAGCAGTTCTTC.

This chain connects TRBV5-4 to TRBJ2-1; TRBD2 matches at 9 bases. Germline values: CDR1 SGHNT, CDR2 YYREEE (reference sequence). Trimming removed 0 bases from V and 7 bases from J; junction bases left unmatched: 14. The CDR3 extends over 18 amino acids. The CDR3 sequence: CASSLAGGRALGENEQFF. CDR3 DNA: TGTGCCAGCAGCTTGGCTGGCGGGAGGGCCTTAGGGGAAAATGAGCAGTTCTTC.

The chain has TRBV29-1 and TRBJ1-1; D possibly corresponds to TRBD1 (6 bases). CDR1 is SQVTM, CDR2 ANQGSEA, per germline. The CDR3 totals 12 residues. The V gene lost 4 bases and the J gene lost 6 bases, with 12 bases spanning the gap. The DNA for the CDR3 is TGCAGCGTTGCCCCCCGACAGGCTGAAGCTTTCTTT. It codes for CSVAPRQAEAFF.

The V and J genes are TRBV18 and TRBJ1-4, with TRBD1 as a possible D gene (5 bases). Trimming took off 5 bases at V and 7 bases at J, with 11 bases between the two ends. This CDR3 has 13 residues. Per germline, CDR1 KGHSH and CDR2 LQKENI. CDR3 nucleotide sequence: TGTGCCAGCTCAGGCAGCGGGGGTGAAAAACTGTTTTTT. Protein product: CASSGSGGEKLFF.

J is TRBJ1-2 and V is TRBV18; tentative D call: TRBD1 (5 bases). The V end lost 6 bases, the J end lost 4 bases, and 9 bases lay between the germline ends. Germline CDR1 KGHSH, CDR2 LQKENI. The CDR3 spans 12 residues. The CDR3 here is CASSQGGYGYTF. CDR3 nucleotides: TGTGCCAGCTCTCAGGGTGGCTATGGCTACACCTTC. Filled out from reference TRBV18 and TRBJ1-2, the complete variable domain reads NAGVMQNPRHLVRRRGQEARLRCSPMKGHSHVYWYRQLPEEGLKFMVYLQKENIIDESGMPKERFSAEFPKEGPSILRIQQVVRGDSAAYFCASSQGGYGYTFGSGTRLTVV.